These 7 T cell receptor beta chains share one sample of origin, sequenced in a study of OX40 agonist ivuxolimab in advanced cancers. Measured with immunoSEQ multiplex PCR; TCRdb has only the in-frame clones, and not every one. The table includes some 10,000 clones, about 85% detected once. The sequencing used CD4+ or CD8+ T cells sorted from blood, collected in a trial of the OX40 agonist ivuxolimab. The receptor set was obtained from an adult with an advanced solid tumor such as melanoma, head and neck, liver or kidney cancer.

V usage is TRBV6-9 and J usage is TRBJ1-6, with D tentatively TRBD1 (5 bases). V gave up 6 bases and J gave up 3 bases, with 15 bases separating them. The CDR3 is 16 amino acids. Looked up from germline, CDR1 is MNHGY and CDR2 is SVAAGI. The CDR3: CASRPDWGYYNSPLHF. Here the CDR3 DNA reads TGTGCCAGCAGGCCTGACTGGGGCTACTATAATTCACCCCTCCACTTT.

The V call is TRBV4-2, the J call TRBJ2-3, with D perhaps being TRBD1 or TRBD2 (6 bases each). V lost 8 bases to trimming and J lost 5 bases, with 32 bases between them. This CDR3 region has 19 residues. CDR1 LGHNA and CDR2 YNFKEQ come from the germline V gene. In DNA form, the CDR3 reads TGTGCCAGCGACCCAGAACCGAGGGGGGCATGCCGCACAGGAGATACGCAGTATTTT. Translated: CASDPEPRGACRTGDTQYF.

The chain joins TRBV7-9 to TRBJ2-7, with D tentatively TRBD1 (7 bases). V dropped 4 bases and J dropped 0 bases, with 25 bases sitting between them. CDR1 and CDR2 from the germline V gene are SEHNR and FQNEAQ (reference sequence). This CDR3 is 19 amino acids long. The CDR3 reads CASSSWAGTVGGTSYEQYF. In DNA form, the CDR3 reads TGTGCCAGCAGCTCCTGGGCCGGGACAGTTGGCGGGACCTCCTACGAGCAGTACTTC.

The chain links TRBV9 to TRBJ2-1, with TRBD1 matching 8 bases. Germline lookup yields CDR1 SGDLS and CDR2 YYNGEE. J lost 10 bases, V lost 0 bases, and 12 bases had no gene match. The CDR3 runs 16 residues. The CDR3 DNA sequence: TGTGCCAGCAGCGTAGGGTCCCAGGGGGCGCTTGGGGAGCAGTTCTTC. Translation: CASSVGSQGALGEQFF.

This chain joins TRBV5-1 and TRBJ2-1, with 9 bases lining up with TRBD2. Unmatched junction bases numbered 22, after V lost 4 bases and J lost 5 bases. Germline CDR1 is SGHRS and CDR2 is YFSETQ. CDR3 size: 20 residues. CDR3 sequence reads: CASSPEGSGTSPILNNEQFF. CDR3 coding DNA: TGCGCCAGCAGCCCGGAGGGTTCCGGGACTAGCCCCATTTTAAACAATGAGCAGTTCTTC.

This rearrangement joins TRBV2 to TRBJ1-1, with 12 bases that match TRBD1. J was trimmed by 5 bases and V by 8 bases; bases with no gene match: 9. Germline CDR1 is SNHLY and CDR2 is FYNNEI. CDR3 length equals 15 residues. The CDR3 DNA follows: TGTGCCAGCGAAGGGGGGACAGGGGGCGGAACTGAAGCTTTCTTT. It specifies CASEGGTGGGTEAFF.

The J gene is TRBJ1-1, the V gene TRBV4-1; TRBD1 matches at 8 bases. Germline assignment: CDR1 MGHRA and CDR2 YSYEKL. V gave up 3 bases and J gave up 1 base; unmatched junction bases: 1. This CDR3 is 14 amino acids long. The CDR3 region is CASSQDRANTEAFF. The CDR3 DNA reads TGCGCCAGCAGCCAGGACAGGGCGAACACTGAAGCTTTCTTT.